This T cell receptor (beta chain) was profiled in a study of control samples from healthy donors and cancer patients. Clones were read by immunoSEQ multiplex PCR, and TCRdb kept only the in-frame ones, dropping some. Found here are 80,000 to 100,000 clones, 80% to 90% of them singletons; the top ten hold approximately 14%. This CDR3 region has 16 residues. Trimming removed 4 bases at V and 5 bases at J, with 17 bases between. The V gene's germline CDR1 is SGHTA and CDR2 FQGNSA. Sequenced sample: blood. The chain couples TRBV7-2 to TRBJ2-2; D unresolved. This clonotype was obtained from a young man in good health. CDR3 residues: CASSSVVGPNTGELFF. The CDR3, as DNA: TGTGCCAGCAGCTCCGTAGTGGGTCCCAATACCGGGGAGCTGTTTTTT.